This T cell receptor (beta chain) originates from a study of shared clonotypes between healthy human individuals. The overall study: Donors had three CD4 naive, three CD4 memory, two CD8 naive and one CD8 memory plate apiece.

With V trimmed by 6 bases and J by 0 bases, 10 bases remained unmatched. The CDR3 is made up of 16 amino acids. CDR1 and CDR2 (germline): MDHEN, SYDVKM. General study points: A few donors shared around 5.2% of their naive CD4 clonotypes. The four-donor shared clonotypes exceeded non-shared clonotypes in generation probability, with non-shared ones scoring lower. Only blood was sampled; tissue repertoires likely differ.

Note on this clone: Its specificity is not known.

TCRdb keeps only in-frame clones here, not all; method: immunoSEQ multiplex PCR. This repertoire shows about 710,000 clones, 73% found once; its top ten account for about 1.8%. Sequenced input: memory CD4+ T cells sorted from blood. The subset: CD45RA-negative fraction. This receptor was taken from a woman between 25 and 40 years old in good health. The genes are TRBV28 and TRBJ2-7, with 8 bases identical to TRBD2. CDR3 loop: CASRTTQRELSYEQYF. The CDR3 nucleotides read TGTGCCAGCAGAACCACCCAGCGGGAGCTCTCCTACGAGCAGTACTTC. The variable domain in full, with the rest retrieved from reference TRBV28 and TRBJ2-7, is DVKVTQSSRYLVKRTGEKVFLECVQDMDHENMFWYRQDPGLGLRLIYFSYDVKMKEKGDIPEGYSVSREKKERFSLILESASTNQTSMYLCASRTTQRELSYEQYFGPGTRLTVT.